The next 19 T cell receptor beta chains were all read from a single sample in a study of CD8 T cells in ankylosing spondylitis. TCRdb ran MiXCR on the 5' RACE reads and lists one entry per CDR3 protein. This sample carries just under 95,000 distinct CDR3 sequences, around 9.4% of them seen once, and the ten largest clones take about 4.6%. Specimen: blood, either unsorted or a sorted T cell fraction (not recorded which). The receptors were sampled from a male donor with ankylosing spondylitis or in good health (not recorded which).

This clonotype was seen ten or more times. The chain joins TRBV12-3 or TRBV12-4 to TRBJ2-1, with TRBD1 as a possible D gene (6 bases). Trimming removed 0 bases from V and 9 bases from J, with 12 bases in between. The CDR3 is 14 amino acids. The CDR3 reads CASSLAGAGVEQFF. The CDR3 DNA follows: TGTGCCAGCAGTTTAGCGGGGGCTGGGGTTGAGCAGTTCTTC.

This clonotype was detected many times. The V call is TRBV9, the J call TRBJ2-1, with D maybe TRBD1 (5 bases). The CDR3 runs 16 residues. Germline assignment: CDR1 SGDLS and CDR2 YYNGEE. V shed 0 bases and J shed 5 bases, with 15 bases lying between them. In DNA form, the CDR3 reads TGTGCCAGCAGCGTAGGAGGTGGGGCCCCGAACAATGAGCAGTTCTTC. This codes for CASSVGGGAPNNEQFF.

This clonotype was found a few times. The gene calls are TRBV5-4 and TRBJ2-7, with 9 bases matching TRBD1. Trimming removed 3 bases from V and 2 bases from J; junction bases left unmatched: 6. This CDR3 is 15 amino acids long. Germline CDR1 SGHNT, CDR2 YYREEE (reference sequence). Here the CDR3 DNA reads TGTGCCAGCAGCTCCAACGACAGGGGGACCTACGAGCAGTACTTC. Amino acids: CASSSNDRGTYEQYF.

As regards this clonotype: This may arise from a read error, as a much more abundant clone is one base away. The chain has TRBV5-4 and TRBJ2-5; TRBD1 might be the D (5 bases). The CDR3 length is 13 residues. CDR1 SGHNT and CDR2 YYREEE come from the germline V gene (reference sequence). Here the CDR3 DNA reads TGTGCCAGCAGCTCTCCAGGGAAAGAGGCCCAGTACTTC. This codes for CASSSPGKEAQYF.

This clonotype appeared many times. The J gene is TRBJ2-5, the V gene TRBV5-1, with unresolved D. CDR1 is SGHRS and CDR2 is YFSETQ in the germline V gene. Trimming took off 3 bases at V and 0 bases at J, with 6 bases between the two ends. The CDR3 is 13 amino acids. CDR3 sequence reads: CASSSLNQETQYF. The CDR3 nucleotides read TGCGCCAGCAGCTCTCTCAACCAAGAGACCCAGTACTTC.

This clonotype was picked up many times. The chain carries TRBV20-1 and TRBJ2-5; 11 bases agree with TRBD1. V was pared by 6 bases and J by 4 bases, with 4 bases of the junction left unmatched. There are 13 residues in the CDR3. Germline V gives CDR1 DFQATT, CDR2 SNEGSKA (reference sequence). Here the CDR3 DNA reads TGCAGTGCGGGACAGGGGGGGCGAGAGACCCAGTACTTC. As protein: CSAGQGGRETQYF.

There are many counts of this clonotype. The V gene is TRBV5-1, the J gene TRBJ2-3; D is possibly TRBD2 (5 bases). CDR1 and CDR2 from the germline V gene are SGHRS and YFSETQ. Trimming cost V 1 base and J 2 bases, with 11 bases left between them. The CDR3 covers 15 residues. Written as DNA, the CDR3 is TGCGCCAGCAGCTTGATCGGGGAGAACACAGATACGCAGTATTTT. As protein: CASSLIGENTDTQYF.

This clonotype was counted ten times or more. V gene TRBV7-8 combines with J gene TRBJ1-4, with D perhaps matching TRBD1 (5 bases). Between the trimmed V and J ends, which lost 0 bases and 11 bases, there was a span of 16 bases. The germline V gene encodes CDR1 SGHVS and CDR2 FQNEAQ. This CDR3 region has 15 residues. The CDR3 loop is CASSLASGPEGKLFF. Written as DNA, the CDR3 is TGTGCCAGCAGCTTAGCGTCGGGGCCCGAGGGGAAACTGTTTTTT. The full variable domain, completed using reference TRBV7-8 and TRBJ1-4, is GAGVSQSPRYKVAKRGQDVALRCDPISGHVSLFWYQQALGQGPEFLTYFQNEAQLDKSGLPSDRFFAERPEGSVSTLKIQRTQQEDSAVYLCASSLASGPEGKLFFGSGTQLSVL.

This clonotype was recorded at least ten times. The chain carries TRBV5-1 and TRBJ2-5, with 8 bases identical to TRBD2. The CDR3 has 15 amino acids. Losses at the gene ends were 5 bases for V and 2 bases for J; bases not matched to a gene: 8. Germline V gene sequence: CDR1 SGHRS, CDR2 YFSETQ. CDR3 coding DNA: TGCGCCAGCAGTGCGTCGACTAGCGAACAAGAGACCCAGTACTTC. It encodes CASSASTSEQETQYF.

This clonotype was seen repeatedly, ten times or more. The V call is TRBV12-3 or TRBV12-4, the J call TRBJ1-5; TRBD1 matches at 8 bases. Trimming cost V 5 bases and J 4 bases; bases outside gene matches: 13. The CDR3 extends over 17 amino acids. The CDR3 bases are TGTGCCAGCAGTCCGTCAGGGGGCGCGGCGGTAAATCAGCCCCAGCATTTT. Amino acids: CASSPSGGAAVNQPQHF.

The sample holds many counts of this clonotype. J is TRBJ1-4 and V is TRBV18; D perhaps matches TRBD1 (5 bases). Germline V CDR1 and CDR2: KGHSH, LQKENI. CDR3 length: 14 amino acids. V lost 8 bases and J 5 bases, leaving 15 bases between the germline ends. CDR3 sequence reads: CASSPRDLNEKLFF. For the CDR3, the DNA is TGTGCCAGCAGCCCGCGGGACCTCAATGAAAAACTGTTTTTT.

This clonotype has just a few counts. This chain uses TRBV23-1 with TRBJ2-5; TRBD1 aligns across 9 bases. TRBV23-1 is classed as an ORF, of uncertain function. This CDR3 has 16 residues. After removal of 2 bases from V and 2 bases from J, the junction contained 6 bases not matched to a gene. CDR3 sequence: CASSQPHRGPQETQYF. The DNA of the CDR3 is TGCGCCAGCAGTCAACCGCACAGGGGGCCTCAAGAGACCCAGTACTTC.

This clonotype was picked up a small number of times. This chain uses TRBV7-2 with TRBJ2-3; 10 bases are a match to TRBD2. The CDR3 runs to 15 residues. Germline-derived CDR1 and CDR2 are SGHTA and FQGNSA. V shed 5 bases, J shed 7 bases, and the junction held 9 bases outside the gene matches. The CDR3 nucleotides are TGTGCCAGCAGCCAGGGGTCTAGCGGGGGTTATACGCAGTATTTT. This translates into CASSQGSSGGYTQYF.

In this sample, this clonotype turned up many times. V is TRBV20-1 and J is TRBJ1-1; 7 bases align to TRBD1. This CDR3 is built from 14 residues. The junction had 5 bases not matched to a gene; V was cut back by 0 bases and J by 4 bases. Germline V CDR1 and CDR2: DFQATT, SNEGSKA (reference sequence). The CDR3 sequence is CSARDRGLGTEAFF. CDR3 nucleotide sequence: TGCAGTGCTAGAGACAGGGGGTTGGGCACTGAAGCTTTCTTT.

The J gene is TRBJ1-5, the V gene TRBV7-8, with TRBD1 identical over 11 bases. Germline CDR1 and CDR2: SGHVS and FQNEAQ. The CDR3 is 15 amino acids. After removal of 5 bases from V and 6 bases from J, the junction contained 6 bases not matched to a gene. CDR3 loop: CASSAGTGGGQPQHF. CDR3 coding DNA: TGTGCCAGCAGCGCTGGGACAGGGGGTGGTCAGCCCCAGCATTTT.

This clonotype was recorded many times. The chain is built from TRBV28 and TRBJ2-7; 9 bases are shared with TRBD1. Germline V gene sequence: CDR1 MDHEN, CDR2 SYDVKM. The CDR3 is 14 amino acids. V lost 4 bases, J lost 3 bases, and 4 bases stayed unmatched. The CDR3 DNA is TGTGCCAGCAGTTCGGGACAGGGTTTCTACGAGCAGTACTTC. It encodes CASSSGQGFYEQYF.

The chain recombines TRBV29-1 with TRBJ2-7, with 8 bases that match TRBD1. Germline CDR1 SQVTM, CDR2 ANQGSEA. V lost 4 bases, J lost 6 bases, and 5 bases stayed unmatched. The CDR3 totals 12 residues. The CDR3 DNA sequence: TGCAGCGTTGGAGGACAGGGACTCGAGCAGTACTTC. This codes for CSVGGQGLEQYF.

This clonotype came up many times. The chain couples TRBV5-1 to TRBJ2-7, with 8 bases aligning to TRBD2. Germline CDR1 is SGHRS and CDR2 is YFSETQ. The CDR3 sequence is 14 residues long. Trimming took 4 bases from V and 4 from J; bases not matched to a gene: 7. The CDR3 region is CASSTAGGWYEQYF. In DNA form, the CDR3 reads TGCGCCAGCAGCACGGCGGGGGGTTGGTACGAGCAGTACTTC. Looking up the rest from reference TRBV5-1 and TRBJ2-7 gives the full variable domain: KAGVTQTPRYLIKTRGQQVTLSCSPISGHRSVSWYQQTPGQGLQFLFEYFSETQRNKGNFPGRFSGRQFSNSRSEMNVSTLELGDSALYLCASSTAGGWYEQYFGPGTRLTVT.

This clonotype came up many times. This chain uses TRBV19 with TRBJ1-6; maybe TRBD1 (5 bases). Trimming stripped 7 bases from V and 7 bases from J, with 11 bases between. The CDR3 loop spans 13 amino acids. The germline V gene has CDR1 LNHDA and CDR2 SQIVND (reference sequence). The chain's CDR3 is CASNFRTNSPLHF. The CDR3 DNA sequence: TGTGCCAGTAATTTCCGGACAAATTCACCCCTCCACTTT.